Listed below are T cell receptor beta chains from one sample, sequenced in a study of T cell responses to AZD1222 COVID-19 vaccine. TCRdb keeps only in-frame clones here, not all; method: immunoSEQ multiplex PCR. Of roughly 130,000 clones in the sample, roughly 85% are singletons; the top ten hold around a sixth. This sample comprised peripheral blood, obtained on day 0 of MenACWY control vaccination. These receptors were obtained from an adult in good health. Each CDR3 is given with its conserved first and last residue. D genes are given only for firm matches. The size of a clone is reported for some rows only, either as once, few or many, or as a class for expanded clones.

CDR3 DNA: TGTGCCTGGAGCCCCGACCTCGTCGGAAACACCATATATTTT; CDR3 protein: CAWSPDLVGNTIYF; V gene: TRBV30; D gene: NA; J gene: TRBJ1-3; clone size: NA
CDR3 DNA: TGTGCCAGCAGCGAGGGCCCAAAGAGGGATGGCTACACCTTC; CDR3 protein: CASSEGPKRDGYTF; V gene: TRBV9; D gene: NA; J gene: TRBJ1-2; clone size: NA
CDR3 DNA: TGTGCTAGTGGCTCCCGACAGAACACTGAAGCTTTCTTT; CDR3 protein: CASGSRQNTEAFF; V gene: TRBV12-5; D gene: NA; J gene: TRBJ1-1; clone size: NA
CDR3 DNA: TGCGCCAGCAGCTTGGTCGACATTACCTATGGCTACACCTTC; CDR3 protein: CASSLVDITYGYTF; V gene: TRBV5-1; D gene: NA; J gene: TRBJ1-2; clone size: NA
CDR3 DNA: TGTGCCAGCAGCTTATCGGTCCCAGAAGATACGCAGTATTTT; CDR3 protein: CASSLSVPEDTQYF; V gene: TRBV11-1; D gene: NA; J gene: TRBJ2-3; clone size: NA
CDR3 DNA: TGTGCCAGCAGCCCCTTCGCTAGGGGTTTTCAGCCCCAGCATTTT; CDR3 protein: CASSPFARGFQPQHF; V gene: TRBV28; D gene: NA; J gene: TRBJ1-5; clone size: NA
CDR3 DNA: TGCAGCGTTGGGGAAGGCAGGGTGCAGCCCCAGCATTTT; CDR3 protein: CSVGEGRVQPQHF; V gene: TRBV29-1; D gene: NA; J gene: TRBJ1-5; clone size: NA
CDR3 DNA: TGCGCCAGCAGCTTGGTCCCCGGGAGAGGGACAGATACGCAGTATTTT; CDR3 protein: CASSLVPGRGTDTQYF; V gene: TRBV5-1; D gene: NA; J gene: TRBJ2-3; clone size: NA
CDR3 DNA: TGTGCCAGCAGAACCCAAACAATACCCGGGGGTGCTAATGAAAAACTGTTTTTT; CDR3 protein: CASRTQTIPGGANEKLFF; V gene: TRBV28; D gene: NA; J gene: TRBJ1-4; clone size: once
CDR3 DNA: TGTGCCAGCAGTTTGTGGGCGACAGGGGGCACAGAGACCCAGTACTTC; CDR3 protein: CASSLWATGGTETQYF; V gene: TRBV28; D gene: TRBD1; J gene: TRBJ2-5; clone size: NA
CDR3 DNA: TGCGCCAGCAGCCAGATGGGACACACGAACACTGAAGCTTTCTTT; CDR3 protein: CASSQMGHTNTEAFF; V gene: TRBV5-1; D gene: NA; J gene: TRBJ1-1; clone size: NA
CDR3 DNA: TGCGCCAGCAGCCTGGACGAGGGGGAGCGGTCCCAGTACTTC; CDR3 protein: CASSLDEGERSQYF; V gene: TRBV5-1; D gene: NA; J gene: TRBJ2-5; clone size: few
CDR3 DNA: TGCAGCGTTGCCCGGGTTAACTATGGCTACACCTTC; CDR3 protein: CSVARVNYGYTF; V gene: TRBV29-1; D gene: NA; J gene: TRBJ1-2; clone size: NA
CDR3 DNA: TGTGCCAGCAGTTCTGGGGCGGGGAGTCAGCCCCAGCATTTT; CDR3 protein: CASSSGAGSQPQHF; V gene: TRBV28; D gene: NA; J gene: TRBJ1-5; clone size: NA
CDR3 DNA: TGTGCCAGCAGTCCCTCGCGCTACGAGCAGTACTTC; CDR3 protein: CASSPSRYEQYF; V gene: TRBV6-5; D gene: NA; J gene: TRBJ2-7; clone size: NA
CDR3 DNA: TGTGCCTGGAGTGTCTGGGCGGGAAGGGACACAGATACGCAGTATTTT; CDR3 protein: CAWSVWAGRDTDTQYF; V gene: TRBV30; D gene: NA; J gene: TRBJ2-3; clone size: NA
CDR3 DNA: TGTGCCACCAGTGATGCCCCCGGGACAGGGGGATCAGATACGCAGTATTTT; CDR3 protein: CATSDAPGTGGSDTQYF; V gene: TRBV24-1; D gene: TRBD1; J gene: TRBJ2-3; clone size: NA
CDR3 DNA: TGTGCCAGCGGGGCAGGGAGTGCCTACGAGCAGTACTTC; CDR3 protein: CASGAGSAYEQYF; V gene: TRBV3-1/TRBV3-2; D gene: NA; J gene: TRBJ2-7; clone size: NA
CDR3 DNA: TGTGCCAGCAGTTCTAGACAGGGGGCATACGAGCAGTACTTC; CDR3 protein: CASSSRQGAYEQYF; V gene: TRBV27; D gene: TRBD1; J gene: TRBJ2-7; clone size: NA
CDR3 DNA: TGCGCCAGCAGCCCATGGGAGCTAGAACGGCAGCCCCAGCATTTT; CDR3 protein: CASSPWELERQPQHF; V gene: TRBV4-1; D gene: NA; J gene: TRBJ1-5; clone size: NA
CDR3 DNA: TGCAGTGCTAGTTTCCTACTCCCTGAAGCTTTCTTT; CDR3 protein: CSASFLLPEAFF; V gene: TRBV20-1; D gene: NA; J gene: TRBJ1-1; clone size: NA
CDR3 DNA: TGCGCCAGCAACCCACGGACAGGCGCCAACTATGGCTACACCTTC; CDR3 protein: CASNPRTGANYGYTF; V gene: TRBV10-2; D gene: TRBD1; J gene: TRBJ1-2; clone size: NA
CDR3 DNA: TGTGCCAGCAGTCCCAACAGCGTCAACTATGGCTACACCTTC; CDR3 protein: CASSPNSVNYGYTF; V gene: TRBV7-8; D gene: NA; J gene: TRBJ1-2; clone size: NA
CDR3 DNA: TGTGCCAGCAGCGTAGAACACCCTGGGAATGAGCAGTTCTTC; CDR3 protein: CASSVEHPGNEQFF; V gene: TRBV9; D gene: NA; J gene: TRBJ2-1; clone size: NA
CDR3 DNA: TGTGCCAGCTCACCCAACAGGGATACTGAAGCTTTCTTT; CDR3 protein: CASSPNRDTEAFF; V gene: TRBV18; D gene: NA; J gene: TRBJ1-1; clone size: NA
CDR3 DNA: TGTGCCTGGAGTGCAAGGGACGGAGACTATGGCTACACCTTC; CDR3 protein: CAWSARDGDYGYTF; V gene: TRBV30; D gene: NA; J gene: TRBJ1-2; clone size: NA
CDR3 DNA: TGTGCCAGCAGCTCCTGGGATGGGGGTTTCGGCAATCAGCCCCAGCATTTT; CDR3 protein: CASSSWDGGFGNQPQHF; V gene: TRBV7-9; D gene: NA; J gene: TRBJ1-5; clone size: NA
CDR3 DNA: TGTGCCAGCAGCGTTCAGGGAGGTGGAAACACCATATATTTT; CDR3 protein: CASSVQGGGNTIYF; V gene: TRBV9; D gene: NA; J gene: TRBJ1-3; clone size: NA
CDR3 DNA: TGTGCCAGCAGTTTATTGACAGGGGGTCCCTACGAGCAGTACTTC; CDR3 protein: CASSLLTGGPYEQYF; V gene: TRBV28; D gene: TRBD1; J gene: TRBJ2-7; clone size: few
CDR3 DNA: TGTGCCAGCAGTCGGCAGATGAACACTGAAGCTTTCTTT; CDR3 protein: CASSRQMNTEAFF; V gene: TRBV12-3/TRBV12-4; D gene: NA; J gene: TRBJ1-1; clone size: NA
CDR3 DNA: TGCGCCAGCAGCCCGGGACAGGCTGGAAACACCATATATTTT; CDR3 protein: CASSPGQAGNTIYF; V gene: TRBV5-1; D gene: TRBD1; J gene: TRBJ1-3; clone size: NA
CDR3 DNA: TGTGCCAGCAGCCGACCCGGGGCAGGGAGGGGCAATGAGCAGTTCTTC; CDR3 protein: CASSRPGAGRGNEQFF; V gene: TRBV7-9; D gene: TRBD2; J gene: TRBJ2-1; clone size: NA
CDR3 DNA: TGTGCCAGCTCGCTGTTCACAGATACGCAGTATTTT; CDR3 protein: CASSLFTDTQYF; V gene: TRBV18; D gene: NA; J gene: TRBJ2-3; clone size: NA
CDR3 DNA: TGCAGCGCTGATCTAGCGGGAGGGATTGGCGAGCAGTACTTC; CDR3 protein: CSADLAGGIGEQYF; V gene: TRBV29-1; D gene: TRBD2; J gene: TRBJ2-7; clone size: NA
CDR3 DNA: TGTGCCAGCAGCGGGGAGCGGGGCCTCTCCTACGAGCAGTACTTC; CDR3 protein: CASSGERGLSYEQYF; V gene: TRBV7-9; D gene: TRBD2; J gene: TRBJ2-7; clone size: NA
CDR3 DNA: TGTGCCCGGTCCGGGGGGTGGAATTCACCCCTCCACTTT; CDR3 protein: CARSGGWNSPLHF; V gene: TRBV30; D gene: NA; J gene: TRBJ1-6; clone size: NA
CDR3 DNA: TGTGCCAGCAACCCCCTGTGGCAGGACAACAATGAGCAGTTCTTC; CDR3 protein: CASNPLWQDNNEQFF; V gene: TRBV6-2/TRBV6-3; D gene: NA; J gene: TRBJ2-1; clone size: NA
CDR3 DNA: TGTGCCAGCAGTTTGAAAAGCTCTGGAAACACCATATATTTT; CDR3 protein: CASSLKSSGNTIYF; V gene: TRBV3-1/TRBV3-2; D gene: NA; J gene: TRBJ1-3; clone size: few
CDR3 DNA: TGCAGCTTTGGGACTAGCGGGAGGGCCATGGAGACCCAGTACTTC; CDR3 protein: CSFGTSGRAMETQYF; V gene: TRBV29-1; D gene: TRBD2; J gene: TRBJ2-5; clone size: NA
CDR3 DNA: TGTGCCAGCAGACGGTCTGGATTTCGGAATCAGCCCCAGCATTTT; CDR3 protein: CASRRSGFRNQPQHF; V gene: TRBV28; D gene: NA; J gene: TRBJ1-5; clone size: few
CDR3 DNA: TGTGCCAGCAGCCCGGGACAGGCGGTCCAAGGGCATGACTACACCTTC; CDR3 protein: CASSPGQAVQGHDYTF; V gene: TRBV7-2; D gene: TRBD1; J gene: TRBJ1-2; clone size: once
CDR3 DNA: TGTGCCAGCAGCTTGTCCGGCAATGAGCAGTTCTTC; CDR3 protein: CASSLSGNEQFF; V gene: TRBV7-8; D gene: NA; J gene: TRBJ2-1; clone size: once
CDR3 DNA: TGTGCCAGCCCGTTGCGGTGCGGACACTTC; CDR3 protein: CASPLRCGHF; V gene: TRBV21-1; D gene: NA; J gene: TRBJ2-7; clone size: NA
CDR3 DNA: TGTGCCAGCAGTTTAATAGGATACGAGCAGTACTTC; CDR3 protein: CASSLIGYEQYF; V gene: TRBV27; D gene: NA; J gene: TRBJ2-7; clone size: NA
CDR3 DNA: TGTGCCACCAGCAGAGGGGGGGTCCCAGGGGACTATGGCTACACCTTC; CDR3 protein: CATSRGGVPGDYGYTF; V gene: TRBV15; D gene: NA; J gene: TRBJ1-2; clone size: NA
CDR3 DNA: TGTGCCAGTACCCCTCTAGCGAGCACAGATACGCAGTATTTT; CDR3 protein: CASTPLASTDTQYF; V gene: TRBV19; D gene: NA; J gene: TRBJ2-3; clone size: NA
CDR3 DNA: TGTGCCAGCAGTTTGAACAGGGAAGGGACTGAAGCTTTCTTT; CDR3 protein: CASSLNREGTEAFF; V gene: TRBV28; D gene: NA; J gene: TRBJ1-1; clone size: NA
CDR3 DNA: TGTGCCAGCAGTTACGAGGCTAGGGTCCCCACAGATACGCAGTATTTT; CDR3 protein: CASSYEARVPTDTQYF; V gene: TRBV6-5; D gene: NA; J gene: TRBJ2-3; clone size: few
CDR3 DNA: TGTGCCAGCAGTCAAACGGGGAGAATCCAGCGGGACTACAATGAGCAGTTCTTC; CDR3 protein: CASSQTGRIQRDYNEQFF; V gene: TRBV7-2; D gene: TRBD2; J gene: TRBJ2-1; clone size: once
CDR3 DNA: TGTGCCACCAGTGGGCCAGGGGATGGAGAGACCCAGTACTTC; CDR3 protein: CATSGPGDGETQYF; V gene: TRBV24-1; D gene: NA; J gene: TRBJ2-5; clone size: NA